These 6 T cell receptor beta chains were all obtained from the same sample, sequenced in a study of blood T cell repertoires in COVID-19. Data came from immunoSEQ multiplex PCR; TCRdb stores just in-frame clones and leaves some out. The sample includes about 280,000 clones, 70% to 90% seen only once; the top ten take roughly 4.3%. The sequenced sample was PBMCs or T cells enriched from blood (not recorded which). The receptor set was obtained from a woman in her 30s with acute COVID-19.

This clone was seen just once. The rearrangement links TRBV7-9 to TRBJ2-7; 7 bases are a match to TRBD1. V trimming: 1 base; J trimming: 2 bases; junction bases outside the gene matches: 11. CDR1 is SEHNR, CDR2 FQNEAQ, per germline (reference sequence). CDR3 size: 17 residues. The CDR3 nucleotides read TGTGCCAGCAGCTTAGGAGGACAGGCATATTTTACCTACGAGCAGTACTTC. Its protein product is CASSLGGQAYFTYEQYF.

This clone appeared a single time. The J gene is TRBJ1-1, the V gene TRBV30, with D tentatively TRBD1 (5 bases). The CDR3 sequence is 13 residues long. Trimming shortened V by 8 bases and J by 1 base, and 14 bases separated the two germline ends. Germline CDR1 GTSNPN, CDR2 SVGIG (reference sequence). The CDR3 region is CAREGLRNTEAFF. The DNA for the CDR3 is TGTGCCCGGGAGGGACTGAGGAACACTGAAGCTTTCTTT.

The chain is built from TRBV7-3 and TRBJ2-1, with 9 bases fitting TRBD1. The CDR3 has 16 amino acids. J gave up 3 bases and V 8 bases, and 11 bases lay outside the gene matches. The germline V gene has CDR1 SGHTA and CDR2 FQGTGA. CDR3 region: CASSFSGTGNYNEQFF. Written as DNA, the CDR3 is TGTGCCAGCTCCTTCTCCGGGACAGGGAACTACAATGAGCAGTTCTTC.

The gene calls are TRBV6-5 and TRBJ1-4, with D perhaps matching TRBD1 (5 bases). Trimming cost V 0 bases and J 0 bases, with 8 bases left between them. The CDR3 runs to 16 residues. Germline assignment: CDR1 MNHEY and CDR2 SVGAGI. The CDR3 DNA reads as TGTGCCAGCAGTTACTCGAACAGGCCAACTAATGAAAAACTGTTTTTT. The encoded protein is CASSYSNRPTNEKLFF.

This clone appeared a single time. The V and J genes are TRBV28 and TRBJ2-3, with 7 bases matching TRBD1. The J segment lost 4 bases and the V segment lost 4 bases, leaving 11 bases of the junction unmatched. The CDR3 runs to 16 residues. Per germline, CDR1 MDHEN and CDR2 SYDVKM. DNA for the CDR3: TGTGCCAGCAGTTCGGACCGGGACAGTGGCGCAGATACGCAGTATTTT. It specifies CASSSDRDSGADTQYF.

The CDR3 is CASSPISKGLAGYNEQFF. CDR3 in DNA: TGTGCCAGCAGTCCTATTTCTAAGGGACTAGCGGGTTACAATGAGCAGTTCTTC. V and J are TRBV28 and TRBJ2-1, with TRBD2 matching 12 bases. J lost 4 bases, V lost 5 bases, and 12 bases had no gene match. Germline V CDR1 and CDR2: MDHEN, SYDVKM. This CDR3 is built from 18 residues.